One and the same sample provided the 2 T cell receptor beta chains below, sequenced in a study of patients and donors after allogeneic stem cell transplantation. MiXCR, applied by TCRdb to the RT-PCR reads, yields one record per CDR3 protein. The sample has 150,000 to 200,000 distinct CDR3 sequences; 41% are singletons. Specimen: blood, either unsorted or a sorted T cell fraction (not recorded which). These receptors all stem from a human donor who was either an allogeneic HSCT recipient or a stem cell or donor lymphocyte infusion donor (not recorded which). It is not recorded whose cells these are; they may come from a transplant donor.

The chain uses TRBV5-1 and TRBJ2-7, with no clear D. Trimming pared 3 bases from V and 3 bases from J, leaving 16 bases between. Germline CDR1 and CDR2: SGHRS and YFSETQ. The CDR3 totals 15 residues. This CDR3 is CASSSDGVGFYEQYF. Here the CDR3 DNA reads TGCGCCAGCAGCTCGGACGGAGTGGGTTTCTACGAGCAGTACTTC.

The chain links TRBV7-3 to TRBJ2-3, with D perhaps matching TRBD2 (5 bases). V was clipped by 1 base and J by 2 bases, with 10 bases between them. Germline CDR1 reads SGHTA; CDR2 reads FQGTGA. The CDR3 consists of 15 residues. CDR3 sequence: CASSLSVDSTDTQYF. The DNA for the CDR3 is TGTGCCAGCAGCTTAAGCGTGGACTCCACAGATACGCAGTATTTT. Full variable domain (outside the CDR3, taken from reference TRBV7-3 and TRBJ2-3): GAGVSQTPSNKVTEKGKYVELRCDPISGHTALYWYRQSLGQGPEFLIYFQGTGAADDSGLPNDRFFAVRPEGSVSTLKIQRTERGDSAVYLCASSLSVDSTDTQYFGPGTRLTVL.